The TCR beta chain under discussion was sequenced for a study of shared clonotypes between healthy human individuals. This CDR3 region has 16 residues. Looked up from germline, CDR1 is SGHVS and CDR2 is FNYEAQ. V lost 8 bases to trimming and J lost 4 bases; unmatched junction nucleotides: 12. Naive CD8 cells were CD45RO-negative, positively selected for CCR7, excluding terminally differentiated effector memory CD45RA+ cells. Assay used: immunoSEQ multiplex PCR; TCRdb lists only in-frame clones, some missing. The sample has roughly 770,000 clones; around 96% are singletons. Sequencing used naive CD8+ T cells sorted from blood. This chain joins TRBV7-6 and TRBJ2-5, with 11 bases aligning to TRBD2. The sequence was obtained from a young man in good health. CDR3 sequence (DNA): TGTGCCAGCCTCTCAGTCGGCCTAGCGGGAGGAGAGACCCAGTACTTC. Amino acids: CASLSVGLAGGETQYF.